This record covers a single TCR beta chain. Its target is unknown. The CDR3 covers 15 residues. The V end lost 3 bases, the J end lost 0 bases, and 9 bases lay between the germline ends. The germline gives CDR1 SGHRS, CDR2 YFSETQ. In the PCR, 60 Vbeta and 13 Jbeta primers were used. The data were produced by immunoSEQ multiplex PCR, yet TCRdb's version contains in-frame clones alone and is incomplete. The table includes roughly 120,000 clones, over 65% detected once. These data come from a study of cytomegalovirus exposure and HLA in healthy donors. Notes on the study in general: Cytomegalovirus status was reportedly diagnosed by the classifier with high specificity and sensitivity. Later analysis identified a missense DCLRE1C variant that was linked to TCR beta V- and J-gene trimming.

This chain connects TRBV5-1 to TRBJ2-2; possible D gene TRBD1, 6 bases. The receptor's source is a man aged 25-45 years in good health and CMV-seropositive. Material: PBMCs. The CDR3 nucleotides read TGCGCCAGCAGCTCGGGACACCCGAACACCGGGGAGCTGTTTTTT. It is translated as CASSSGHPNTGELFF. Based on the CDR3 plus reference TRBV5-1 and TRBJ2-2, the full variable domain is KAGVTQTPRYLIKTRGQQVTLSCSPISGHRSVSWYQQTPGQGLQFLFEYFSETQRNKGNFPGRFSGRQFSNSRSEMNVSTLELGDSALYLCASSSGHPNTGELFFGEGSRLTVL.